What follows describes a single TCR beta chain. The antigen is not known. With V trimmed by 4 bases and J by 7 bases, 5 bases remained unmatched. Germline lookup yields CDR1 SGHTA and CDR2 FQGNSA. This CDR3 spans 16 amino acids. The sample belongs to a study of T cell responses to AZD1222 COVID-19 vaccine. Study-level points and caveats: No repertoire was sampled before or during the peak T cell response, only after it. Regions left unmutated in variants are reportedly the target of nearly half of spike-specific TCRs.

The method was immunoSEQ multiplex PCR; TCRdb's version includes in-frame clones alone and lacks a portion of them. The table includes about 92,000 clones, roughly 90% detected once. The source material was peripheral blood, sampled on day 0 of AZD1222 vaccination. This TCR came from an adult in good health. The chain is built from TRBV7-2 and TRBJ1-6; 12 bases are a match to TRBD1. This chain's CDR3 is CASSSGTGGLNSPLHF. The CDR3 DNA reads TGTGCCAGCAGCTCCGGGACAGGGGGCTTGAATTCACCCCTCCACTTT.